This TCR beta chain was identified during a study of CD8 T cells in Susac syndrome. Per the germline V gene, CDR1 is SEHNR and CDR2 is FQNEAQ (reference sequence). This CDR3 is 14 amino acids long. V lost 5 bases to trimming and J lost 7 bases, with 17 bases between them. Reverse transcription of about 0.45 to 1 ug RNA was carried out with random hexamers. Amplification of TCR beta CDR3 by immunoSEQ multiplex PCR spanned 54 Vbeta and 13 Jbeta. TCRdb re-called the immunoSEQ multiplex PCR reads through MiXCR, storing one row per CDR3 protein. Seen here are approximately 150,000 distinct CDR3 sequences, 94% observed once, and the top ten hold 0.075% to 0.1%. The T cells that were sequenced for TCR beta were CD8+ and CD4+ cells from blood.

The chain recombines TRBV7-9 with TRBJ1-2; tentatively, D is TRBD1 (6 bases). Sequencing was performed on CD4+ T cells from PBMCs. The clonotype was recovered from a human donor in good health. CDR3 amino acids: CASSRHQKGGGYTF. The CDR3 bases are TGTGCCAGCAGCAGACACCAAAAGGGGGGTGGCTACACCTTC.